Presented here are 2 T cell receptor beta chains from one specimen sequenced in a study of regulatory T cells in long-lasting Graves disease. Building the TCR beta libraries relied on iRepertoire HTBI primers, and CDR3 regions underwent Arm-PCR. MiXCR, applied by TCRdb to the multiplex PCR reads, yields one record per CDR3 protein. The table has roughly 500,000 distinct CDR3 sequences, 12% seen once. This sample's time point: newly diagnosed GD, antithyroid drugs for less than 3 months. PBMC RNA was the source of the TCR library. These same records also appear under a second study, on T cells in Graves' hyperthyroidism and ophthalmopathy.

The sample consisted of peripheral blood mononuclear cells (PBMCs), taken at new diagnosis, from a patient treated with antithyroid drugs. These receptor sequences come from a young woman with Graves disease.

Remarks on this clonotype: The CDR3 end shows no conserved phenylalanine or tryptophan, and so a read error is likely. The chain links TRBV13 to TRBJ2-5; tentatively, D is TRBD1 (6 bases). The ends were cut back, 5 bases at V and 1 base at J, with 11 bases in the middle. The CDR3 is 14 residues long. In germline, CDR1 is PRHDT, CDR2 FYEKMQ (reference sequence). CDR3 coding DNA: TGTGCCAGCAGCGGAGACAGGTTCCAAGAGACCCAGTACCTC. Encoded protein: CASSGDRFQETQYL.

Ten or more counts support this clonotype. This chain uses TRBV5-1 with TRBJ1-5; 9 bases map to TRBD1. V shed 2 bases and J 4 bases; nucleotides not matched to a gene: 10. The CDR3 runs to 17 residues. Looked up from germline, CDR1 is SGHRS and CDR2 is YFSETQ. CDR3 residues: CASSLGDRAPRNQPQHF. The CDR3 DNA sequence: TGCGCCAGCAGCTTAGGGGACAGGGCCCCCCGGAATCAGCCCCAGCATTTT.